Listed here are 26 T cell receptor beta chains from one sample, sequenced in a study of post-analysis software for immune sequencing data. Study results and caveats: Patients used five TRBV segments, including TRBV5-6, TRBV5-1 and TRBV20-1, more often than controls.

Their antigen targets remain unknown. Every TCR beta cDNA library bore unique molecular identifiers. One entry per CDR3 protein results from TCRdb running MiXCR on the PCR reads. The table has about 820,000 distinct CDR3 sequences, approximately 57% seen once. The sample consisted of blood. Source of these receptors: a girl aged 10 to 17 with multiple sclerosis.

Only a few counts were recorded for this clonotype. The chain is built from TRBV6-6 and TRBJ2-5; D uncertain. The CDR3 extends over 11 amino acids. V was cut by 6 bases and J by 4 bases, with 6 bases left in between. The germline CDR1 and CDR2 sequences are MNHNY and SVGAGI (reference sequence). The DNA for the CDR3 is TGTGCCAGCAGACACCCAGAGACCCAGTACTTC. Protein: CASRHPETQYF.

This clonotype has only a few counts. The chain has TRBV12-3 or TRBV12-4 and TRBJ2-1; 9 bases align to TRBD2. This CDR3 region has 19 residues. After removal of 5 bases from V and 0 bases from J, the junction contained 14 bases not matched to a gene. In nucleotides, the CDR3 is TGTGCCAGCAGTCCTAGGGGGACTAGCCCCACGAGCTCCTACAATGAGCAGTTCTTC. This gives the protein CASSPRGTSPTSSYNEQFF.

This clonotype was seen a handful of times. The J gene is TRBJ2-1, the V gene TRBV5-1; 9 bases match TRBD2. The CDR3 totals 14 residues. The V gene's germline CDR1 is SGHRS and CDR2 YFSETQ. The junction had 9 bases not matched to a gene; V was cut back by 7 bases and J by 7 bases. This chain's CDR3 is CASLPGLAGNEQFF. CDR3 in DNA: TGCGCCAGCCTGCCGGGACTAGCTGGGAATGAGCAGTTCTTC.

The CDR3 loop is CASSLSVGQGLYEQYF. The CDR3 DNA follows: TGCGCCAGCAGCTTGTCTGTAGGACAGGGGTTGTACGAGCAGTACTTC. The rearrangement joins TRBV5-1 to TRBJ2-7; 9 bases match TRBD1. Germline V gene lookup returns CDR1 SGHRS and CDR2 YFSETQ. The CDR3 runs to 16 residues. The V gene end was trimmed by 1 base and the J gene end by 4 bases; junction bases not matched to a gene: 9.

In its sample, this clonotype was seen many times. The chain combines TRBV20-1 with TRBJ2-7; 11 bases match TRBD2. This CDR3 is built from 15 residues. The V gene end was trimmed by 5 bases and the J gene end by 0 bases; junction bases not matched to a gene: 6. The germline V gene encodes CDR1 DFQATT and CDR2 SNEGSKA (reference sequence). The CDR3, as DNA: TGCAGTGCTCTTACTAGCGGGGGCTTCTCCTACGAGCAGTACTTC. It codes for CSALTSGGFSYEQYF.

This clonotype has a handful of counts. The rearrangement uses TRBV20-1 and TRBJ2-1; 9 bases agree with TRBD2. The germline gives CDR1 DFQATT, CDR2 SNEGSKA (reference sequence). J gave up 8 bases and V 6 bases, and 14 bases lay outside the gene matches. The CDR3 totals 15 residues. The CDR3 loop is CSARSGGRARDEQFF. CDR3 bases: TGCAGTGCCAGATCCGGCGGGAGGGCCAGGGATGAGCAGTTCTTC.

This chain joins TRBV6-6 and TRBJ2-7, with D perhaps matching TRBD1 (5 bases). Trimming took off 6 bases at V and 6 bases at J, with 21 bases between the two ends. This CDR3 has 15 amino acids. Germline CDR1 is MNHNY and CDR2 is SVGAGI (reference sequence). The CDR3 loop is CASRRDSGSVGEQYF. DNA of the CDR3: TGTGCCAGCAGACGTGACAGTGGATCGGTGGGCGAGCAGTACTTC.

The chain links TRBV3-1 to TRBJ2-2; 9 bases fit TRBD1. V shed 1 base and J 4 bases; nucleotides not matched to a gene: 7. Germline values: CDR1 LGHDT, CDR2 YNNKEL (reference sequence). The CDR3 totals 17 residues. CDR3 nucleotide sequence: TGTGCCAGCAGCCAAGCGGGGACAGGGACCTCCACCGGGGAGCTGTTTTTT. As protein: CASSQAGTGTSTGELFF.

V and J are TRBV7-9 and TRBJ2-4; tentatively, D is TRBD1 (6 bases). The CDR3 spans 18 residues. The V end lost 4 bases, the J end lost 0 bases, and 19 bases lay between the germline ends. Germline CDR1 and CDR2: SEHNR and FQNEAQ (reference sequence). The CDR3 DNA reads TGTGCCAGCAGCTATGCCCCTCGGACAGATCTAGCCAAAAACATTCAGTACTTC. Translation gives CASSYAPRTDLAKNIQYF.

The chain couples TRBV6-2 or TRBV6-3 to TRBJ1-5, with 11 positions matching TRBD1. Trimming at V came to 7 bases and at J to 6 bases, leaving 14 bases not matched to a gene. CDR3 length: 17 residues. Germline CDR1 MNHEY, CDR2 SVGEGT. The CDR3, as DNA: TGTGCCAGCAATACTGGACAGGGGGCGATCCTGGGTCAGCCCCAGCATTTT. This translates into CASNTGQGAILGQPQHF.

J is TRBJ1-6 and V is TRBV3-1, with D maybe TRBD1 (5 bases). V lost 4 bases and J lost 10, with 20 bases in between. This CDR3 has 16 residues. CDR1 LGHDT and CDR2 YNNKEL come from the germline V gene (reference sequence). The CDR3 sequence: CASSPQGGGSRSPLHF. The CDR3 DNA is TGTGCCAGCAGCCCCCAAGGTGGGGGTTCTCGATCACCCCTCCACTTT.

J is TRBJ2-1 and V is TRBV12-3 or TRBV12-4; 10 bases are a match to TRBD2. The CDR3 consists of 15 residues. Unmatched junction bases numbered 5, after V lost 4 bases and J lost 5 bases. The CDR3 nucleotides are TGTGCCAGCAGTTCGTGGACTAGCGGTCACAATGAGCAGTTCTTC. This codes for CASSSWTSGHNEQFF.

Only one count was recorded for this clonotype. V gene TRBV20-1 combines with J gene TRBJ1-2; possible D gene TRBD1, 6 bases. Germline assignment: CDR1 DFQATT and CDR2 SNEGSKA (reference sequence). The CDR3 length is 17 residues. Trimming stripped 0 bases from V and 3 bases from J, with 20 bases between. CDR3 DNA: TGCAGTGCTAGAGATTCTTTCAACAGGGACTCGCACTATGGCTACACCTTC. It is translated as CSARDSFNRDSHYGYTF.

This rearrangement joins TRBV19 to TRBJ1-2, with D hard to call. CDR1 is LNHDA and CDR2 is SQIVND in the germline V gene (reference sequence). CDR3 length equals 15 residues. V was trimmed by 1 base and J by 4 bases, leaving 13 bases between them. The CDR3 loop is CASSIASGRAYGYTF. Here the CDR3 DNA reads TGTGCCAGTAGTATAGCATCTGGCAGAGCCTATGGCTACACCTTC. Based on the CDR3 plus reference TRBV19 and TRBJ1-2, the full variable domain is DGGITQSPKYLFRKEGQNVTLSCEQNLNHDAMYWYRQDPGQGLRLIYYSQIVNDFQKGDIAEGYSVSREKKESFPLTVTSAQKNPTAFYLCASSIASGRAYGYTFGSGTRLTVV.

This chain connects TRBV6-5 to TRBJ2-5; 15 bases align to TRBD2. CDR3 length: 15 residues. The germline gives CDR1 MNHEY, CDR2 SVGAGI. Losses at the gene ends were 7 bases for V and 5 bases for J; bases not matched to a gene: 5. CDR3 amino acids: CASTGLAGGPETQYF. In nucleotides, the CDR3 is TGTGCCAGCACCGGACTAGCGGGGGGGCCTGAGACCCAGTACTTC.

The chain recombines TRBV5-6 with TRBJ1-2; D remains unclear. The CDR3 extends over 17 amino acids. The V gene lost 4 bases and the J gene lost 2 bases, with 21 bases spanning the gap. Germline loops: CDR1 SGHDT, CDR2 YYEEEE. CDR3 residues: CASSNSKAPSLNYGYTF. The CDR3 region has the DNA TGTGCCAGCAGCAACAGCAAGGCTCCCTCATTAAACTATGGCTACACCTTC.

This chain connects TRBV5-4 to TRBJ2-1, with 7 bases identical to TRBD2. The CDR3 is made up of 16 amino acids. Germline CDR1 and CDR2: SGHNT and YYREEE (reference sequence). Trimming took 0 bases from V and 6 from J; bases not matched to a gene: 9. The CDR3 nucleotides are TGTGCCAGCAGCTTGGTAGGTCAGGGAGGGCGCAATGAGCAGTTCTTC. This codes for CASSLVGQGGRNEQFF.

The chain combines TRBV5-6 with TRBJ1-5, with TRBD1 as a possible D gene (6 bases). CDR1 is SGHDT, CDR2 YYEEEE, per germline. Trimming removed 4 bases from V and 2 bases from J, with 16 bases in between. CDR3 length equals 16 residues. The CDR3 region is CASSPQQGAGNQPQHF. CDR3 DNA: TGTGCCAGCAGCCCACAACAGGGTGCGGGCAATCAGCCCCAGCATTTT.

The CDR3 spells CASSGPSGGSYNEQFF. DNA for the CDR3: TGTGCCAGCAGCGGGCCTAGCGGGGGGTCCTACAATGAGCAGTTCTTC. The V call is TRBV6-2 or TRBV6-3, the J call TRBJ2-1, with TRBD2 matching over 11 bases. This CDR3 contains 16 residues. CDR1 is MNHEY and CDR2 is SVGEGT in the germline V gene. Trimming at V came to 6 bases and at J to 1 base, leaving 5 bases not matched to a gene.

The gene calls are TRBV10-3 and TRBJ2-5; D unresolved. The closer fit of TRBJ2-7 to the DNA end suggests the J call may be wrong. Germline CDR1 reads ENHRY; CDR2 reads SYGVKD. There are 11 residues in the CDR3. The CDR3 is CAISDFYEQYF. The CDR3 DNA follows: TGTGCCATCAGTGACTTCTACGAGCAGTACTTC.

The rearrangement uses TRBV20-1 and TRBJ2-3; 11 bases are shared with TRBD2. The CDR3 loop spans 15 amino acids. The ends lost 0 bases at V and 8 bases at J; junction bases unmatched: 7. Germline loops: CDR1 DFQATT, CDR2 SNEGSKA (reference sequence). The CDR3 region is CSARESSGRGGTQYF. The CDR3 DNA reads TGCAGTGCTAGAGAAAGTAGCGGGAGGGGAGGTACGCAGTATTTT.

The V gene is TRBV20-1, the J gene TRBJ2-5; 8 nucleotides agree with TRBD2. The closer fit of TRBJ2-7 to the DNA end suggests the J call may be wrong. The CDR3 has 13 residues. From germline, CDR1 is DFQATT and CDR2 SNEGSKA (reference sequence). The CDR3 nucleotides are TGCAGTGTACGGGAGGGGAGAAACTACGAGCAGTACTTC. It yields the protein CSVREGRNYEQYF.

This chain links TRBV20-1 with TRBJ2-7; 8 bases map to TRBD1. The DNA end is more similar to TRBJ2-5, so the J call may be wrong. CDR1 is DFQATT, CDR2 SNEGSKA, per germline (reference sequence). CDR3 length equals 17 residues. This CDR3 is CSARGFFQGALQETQYF. The CDR3, as DNA: TGCAGTGCTAGAGGGTTCTTTCAGGGGGCCCTCCAAGAGACCCAGTACTTC.

The rearrangement links TRBV29-1 to TRBJ1-2; D is perhaps TRBD1 (5 bases). The germline V gene encodes CDR1 SQVTM and CDR2 ANQGSEA. Between the trimmed V and J ends, which lost 2 bases and 8 bases, there was a span of 9 bases. The CDR3 is 11 amino acids. The CDR3 nucleotides are TGCAGCGTTGAACAGGGTAGGGGCTACACCTTC. This encodes CSVEQGRGYTF.

This chain joins TRBV7-2 and TRBJ1-3, with no clear D. The ends were cut back, 5 bases at V and 1 base at J, with 12 bases in the middle. Germline V gives CDR1 SGHTA, CDR2 FQGNSA. The CDR3 extends over 15 amino acids. This chain's CDR3 is CASSPSVTSGNTIYF. CDR3 DNA: TGTGCCAGCAGCCCGTCGGTGACATCTGGAAACACCATATATTTT.

This clonotype was picked up a small number of times. The J gene is TRBJ2-1, the V gene TRBV9; tentative D call: TRBD2 (6 bases). Germline values: CDR1 SGDLS, CDR2 YYNGEE. V lost 0 bases to trimming and J lost 3 bases, with 7 bases between them. The CDR3 covers 14 residues. CDR3 DNA sequence: TGTGCCAGCAGCGTAGGGAGGGACTACAATGAGCAGTTCTTC. Translating it yields CASSVGRDYNEQFF.